The rows below give T cell receptor beta chains drawn from one sample of a study of blood T cell repertoires in COVID-19. Generated by immunoSEQ multiplex PCR, the TCRdb table keeps only in-frame clones and is missing some. The sample holds approximately 46,000 clones, about 91% seen once. Sequences were obtained from peripheral blood. Receptor source: a human donor in a cohort sampled during active COVID-19. Each CDR3 is given with its conserved first and last residue. A D gene is named only where the DNA matches it firmly. Rows give clone size only sometimes, using once, few, many, or a class for an expanded clone.

j_call,clone_size,cdr3_length,d_call,v_call,cdr3_nt,cdr3_aa
TRBJ2-3,NA,14,TRBD2,TRBV6-4,TGTGCCAGCAGTGAAGGGACTAGCGCAGATACGCAGTATTTT,CASSEGTSADTQYF
TRBJ2-2,once,15,TRBD2,TRBV19,TGTGCCAGTAGGCCTAGCGGGGGGCCCCCCGGGGAGCTGTTTTTT,CASRPSGGPPGELFF
TRBJ1-3,NA,15,NA,TRBV4-2,TGTGCCAGCAGCCAAGTAACACGCTCTGGAAACACCATATATTTT,CASSQVTRSGNTIYF
TRBJ2-5,NA,14,TRBD2,TRBV10-3,TGTGCCATCAGCAATAGCGGGGGCGAAGAGACCCAGTACTTC,CAISNSGGEETQYF
TRBJ1-2,NA,14,TRBD1,TRBV5-1,TGCGCCAGCAGCGCCGGGACAGCAACGGGTGGCTACACCTTC,CASSAGTATGGYTF
TRBJ2-7,NA,15,NA,TRBV7-2,TGTGCCAGCAGTTTCGCCGGGAGCAGGTCCTACGAGCAGTACTTC,CASSFAGSRSYEQYF
TRBJ1-2,NA,17,NA,TRBV28,TGTGCCAGCAGTTTAAATTATCGTCCGGGAGGTTCATATGGCTACACCTTC,CASSLNYRPGGSYGYTF
TRBJ2-5,NA,14,NA,TRBV24-1,TGTGCCACCAGTGATTCGCAGGGAATCGAGACCCAGTACTTC,CATSDSQGIETQYF
TRBJ2-1,NA,17,TRBD2,TRBV9,TGTGCCAGCAGCGCTGCGATGCGGGGGTCATCCTACAATGAGCAGTTCTTC,CASSAAMRGSSYNEQFF
TRBJ2-7,NA,13,NA,TRBV6-4,TGTGCCAGCAGTGAGAGGGACACCTACGAGCAGTACTTC,CASSERDTYEQYF
TRBJ1-4,NA,17,NA,TRBV7-9,TGTGCCAGCAGCTTAGGGCGGACTAGAGCGACTAATGAAAAACTGTTTTTT,CASSLGRTRATNEKLFF
TRBJ1-4,NA,13,NA,TRBV30,TGTGCCTGGTCCCGAGACCGACAGGCAAAACTGTTTTTT,CAWSRDRQAKLFF
TRBJ1-3,NA,17,TRBD1,TRBV10-3,TGTGCCATCAGAGACCCCGCAACAGGGGGCGGTTTAAACACCATATATTTT,CAIRDPATGGGLNTIYF
TRBJ2-5,NA,16,TRBD2,TRBV9,TGTGCCAGCAGCGTAGTGTCTAGCGGGGGCCGGGAGACCCAGTACTTC,CASSVVSSGGRETQYF
TRBJ1-2,NA,15,NA,TRBV6-2/TRBV6-3,TGTGCCAGCAGTTACCCAAGATCCGGTCACTATGGCTACACCTTC,CASSYPRSGHYGYTF
TRBJ2-5,NA,15,NA,TRBV27,TGTGCCAGCAGTCCCTCCTCCAATGGCAGGGAGACCCAGTACTTC,CASSPSSNGRETQYF
TRBJ2-1,NA,16,TRBD2,TRBV18,TGTGCCAGCTCCCCGACTAGCGGGAGCTCCTACAATGAGCAGTTCTTC,CASSPTSGSSYNEQFF
TRBJ1-5,NA,14,TRBD1,TRBV2,TGTGCCAGCAGGGGGGACAGGGAAAATCAGCCCCAGCATTTT,CASRGDRENQPQHF
TRBJ2-2,NA,13,NA,TRBV11-2,TGTGCCAGCAGCTTGAGGAACACCGGGGAGCTGTTTTTT,CASSLRNTGELFF
TRBJ1-4,medium-sized,15,TRBD1,TRBV9,TGTGCCAGCAGCGTAGGACAGGGAACAAATGAAAAACTGTTTTTT,CASSVGQGTNEKLFF
TRBJ1-2,NA,14,NA,TRBV7-9,TGTGCCAGCAGCCCCGGACAGATTAACTATGGCTACACCTTC,CASSPGQINYGYTF
TRBJ2-3,NA,16,TRBD1,TRBV5-1,TGCGCCAGCAGCTTGATCGGGACAGGGGGCATAGATACGCAGTATTTT,CASSLIGTGGIDTQYF
TRBJ2-2,NA,17,NA,TRBV14,TGTGCCAGCAGCCGCCCTGGGGCCAGGGTAGGGTCCGGGGAGCTGTTTTTT,CASSRPGARVGSGELFF
TRBJ1-3,NA,16,NA,TRBV18,TGTGCCAGCTCACCAAGCGCAGCAGACTCTGGAAACACCATATATTTT,CASSPSAADSGNTIYF
TRBJ1-3,NA,14,NA,TRBV5-4,TGTGCCAGCAGGGAGGGGTTCTCTGGAAACACCATATATTTT,CASREGFSGNTIYF
TRBJ1-5,NA,15,TRBD1,TRBV9,TGTGCCAGCAGCGTCGGACAGGGGGCTGGGCAGCCCCAGCATTTT,CASSVGQGAGQPQHF
TRBJ1-3,few,14,NA,TRBV14,TGTGCCAGCAGCCCCCTGGGGCCTGGAAACACCATATATTTT,CASSPLGPGNTIYF
TRBJ1-1,NA,16,TRBD1,TRBV6-6,TGTGCCAGCAGCTTGGGACAGGGGGGGAAAAACACTGAAGCTTTCTTT,CASSLGQGGKNTEAFF
TRBJ1-1,NA,14,NA,TRBV4-3,TGCGCCAGCAGCCAAGATAGGACTAGTACTGAAGCTTTCTTT,CASSQDRTSTEAFF
TRBJ2-7,NA,16,TRBD1,TRBV6-6,TGTGCCAGCAGTTACTCGATCTCAGGGGGCAAGTACGAGCAGTACTTC,CASSYSISGGKYEQYF
TRBJ1-2,NA,11,TRBD1,TRBV28,TGTGCCATCCAGGGGGCTGGCGGCTACACCTTC,CAIQGAGGYTF
TRBJ1-6,NA,16,NA,TRBV23-1,TGCGCCAGCAGTCAATTGGCGACAGCAATTAATTCACCCCTCCACTTT,CASSQLATAINSPLHF
TRBJ2-1,NA,15,NA,TRBV4-1,TGCGCCAGCAGCCTGGGGCCGAGGTCCTACAATGAGCAGTTCTTC,CASSLGPRSYNEQFF
TRBJ2-7,NA,16,NA,TRBV6-5,TGTGCCAGCAGTTACGTCGGGAGGACAGGGAGGTACGAGCAGTACTTC,CASSYVGRTGRYEQYF
TRBJ1-1,NA,14,NA,TRBV27,TGTGCCAGCAGTTCGGGGGTTGGATATACTGAAGCTTTCTTT,CASSSGVGYTEAFF
TRBJ1-5,once,14,NA,TRBV15,TGTGCCACCAGCAGAGATAGACAGGATCAGCCCCAGCATTTT,CATSRDRQDQPQHF
TRBJ2-4,NA,15,TRBD2,TRBV2,TGTGCCAGCAGTGAACTAGCGGGAGGGAAAAACATTCAGTACTTC,CASSELAGGKNIQYF
TRBJ2-2,NA,19,TRBD1,TRBV27,TGTGCCAGCAGTTATAGGGGACAGGGGGATCTAGCGAACACCGGGGAGCTGTTTTTT,CASSYRGQGDLANTGELFF
TRBJ2-1,NA,17,TRBD1,TRBV10-3,TGTGCCATCAGTGTATTACAGGGGGCTTCATCCTACAATGAGCAGTTCTTC,CAISVLQGASSYNEQFF
TRBJ2-5,NA,14,NA,TRBV7-9,TGTGCCAGCAAAGGGGGGGTGCCGTTAGAGACCCAGTACTTC,CASKGGVPLETQYF
TRBJ1-1,NA,15,TRBD1,TRBV5-1,TGCGCCAGCAGCTCCGGACAGGGAATCACGACTGAAGCTTTCTTT,CASSSGQGITTEAFF
TRBJ1-1,few,16,NA,TRBV4-3,TGCGCCAGCAGCCAAGATTTTGCGGTCCTAAGGACTGAAGCTTTCTTT,CASSQDFAVLRTEAFF